These 8 T cell receptor beta chains were all obtained from the same sample, sequenced in a study of blood T cell repertoires in COVID-19 (dated by TCRdb to 2019 to 2021). Receptors were amplified or captured by the immunoSEQ multiplex PCR assay. The table was pulled from immuneACCESS by TCRdb, which kept in-frame rearrangements only. Such tables lose some clones; where checked, under half of the loss comes from unresolved V genes, and the rest has no known cause. For this sample the table gives fewer than 300,000 clones, of which roughly 90% were detected only once. The ten largest clones take up around 2.2% of the sample. The sequenced material came from peripheral blood. The receptor set was obtained from a woman in her 30s with COVID-19, enrolled during active disease.

The genes are TRBV7-9 and TRBJ1-1; tentative D call: TRBD1 (6 bases). The CDR3 length is 14 residues. CDR1 is SEHNR and CDR2 is FQNEAQ in the germline V gene (reference sequence). With 4 bases removed from V and 4 bases from J, the gap between germline ends came to 13 bases. CDR3 sequence (DNA): TGTGCCAGCAGCTCCGGACAGTCAAGCACTGAAGCTTTCTTT. Its translation is CASSSGQSSTEAFF.

J is TRBJ2-1 and V is TRBV3-1 (or the pseudogene TRBV3-2); D perhaps matches TRBD2 (6 bases). CDR1 and CDR2 (germline): LGHDT, YNNKEL (reference sequence). V gave up 4 bases and J gave up 0 bases, with 10 bases separating them. The CDR3 runs to 15 residues. DNA for the CDR3: TGTGCCAGCAGCCCGCTCGGGAGCTCCTACAATGAGCAGTTCTTC. As protein: CASSPLGSSYNEQFF.

CDR3 DNA: TGTGCCAGCAGTGAACCCAGCGGGTATAATTCACCCCTCCACTTT. It is translated as CASSEPSGYNSPLHF. The chain uses TRBV25-1 and TRBJ1-6; unclear D gene. The CDR3 has 15 amino acids. Germline CDR1 and CDR2: MGHDK and SYGVNS. V lost 2 bases to trimming and J lost 4 bases, with 9 bases between them.

This clone was counted a single time. V usage is TRBV12-3 or TRBV12-4 and J usage is TRBJ2-5; 10 bases are a match to TRBD1. This CDR3 has 13 residues. V lost 5 bases to trimming and J lost 4 bases; unmatched junction nucleotides: 1. The CDR3 here is CASSRTGGETQYF. In DNA, the CDR3 is TGTGCCAGCAGTCGGACAGGGGGAGAGACCCAGTACTTC.

This sequence joins TRBV10-3 and TRBJ1-5; 10 nucleotides line up with TRBD1. The CDR3 is made up of 15 amino acids. Germline assignment: CDR1 ENHRY and CDR2 SYGVKD. With 2 bases clipped from V and 2 bases from J, the junction kept 0 bases outside the gene matches. CDR3 DNA: TGTGCCATCAGTGAGGGGACAGGGGGCAATCAGCCCCAGCATTTT. This encodes CAISEGTGGNQPQHF.

This clone showed up just a few times. The rearrangement links TRBV25-1 to TRBJ1-6; a possible D gene is TRBD1 (6 bases). There are 16 residues in the CDR3. V dropped 4 bases and J dropped 8 bases, with 18 bases sitting between them. Germline assignment: CDR1 MGHDK and CDR2 SYGVNS. The CDR3 DNA sequence: TGTGCCAGCAGTGCCCCCGTTCAGGGGAGAGATTCACCCCTCCACTTT. The encoded protein is CASSAPVQGRDSPLHF.

The rearrangement uses TRBV5-1 and TRBJ2-1, with D possibly being TRBD2 (5 bases). Germline loops: CDR1 SGHRS, CDR2 YFSETQ. V lost 2 bases and J lost 0, with 6 bases in between. This CDR3 has 14 amino acids. Written as DNA, the CDR3 is TGCGCCAGCAGCTTCCGGGACTCCTACAATGAGCAGTTCTTC. Translation gives CASSFRDSYNEQFF.

CDR3 amino acids: CASSKLAGVNTGELFF. CDR3 bases: TGTGCCAGCAGTAAGCTAGCGGGAGTGAACACCGGGGAGCTGTTTTTT. The chain links TRBV27 to TRBJ2-2; TRBD2 matches at 10 bases. V lost 5 bases, J lost 1 base, and 4 bases stayed unmatched. From germline, CDR1 is MNHEY and CDR2 SMNVEV (reference sequence). The CDR3 length is 16 residues.